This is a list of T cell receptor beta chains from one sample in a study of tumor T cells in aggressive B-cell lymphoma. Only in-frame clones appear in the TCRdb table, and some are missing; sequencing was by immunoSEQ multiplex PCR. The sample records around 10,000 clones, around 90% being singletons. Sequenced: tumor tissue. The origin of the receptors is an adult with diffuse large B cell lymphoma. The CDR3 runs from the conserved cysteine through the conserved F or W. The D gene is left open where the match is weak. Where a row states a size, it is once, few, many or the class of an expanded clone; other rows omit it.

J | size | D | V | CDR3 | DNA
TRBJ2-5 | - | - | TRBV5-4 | CASSNLDAFQETQYF | TGTGCCAGCAGCAACCTAGACGCTTTCCAAGAGACCCAGTACTTC
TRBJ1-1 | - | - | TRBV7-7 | CASSQRHLTEAFF | TGTGCTAGCAGTCAAAGACACCTCACTGAAGCTTTCTTT
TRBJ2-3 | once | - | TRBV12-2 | CATREADTQYF | TGTGCAACTAGGGAGGCAGATACGCAGTATTTT
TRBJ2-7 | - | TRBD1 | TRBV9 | CASSLRDRPTEQYF | TGTGCCAGCAGCTTAAGGGACAGACCTACCGAGCAGTACTTC
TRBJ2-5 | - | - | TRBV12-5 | CASGPGQLYQETQYF | TGTGCTAGTGGTCCCGGACAGCTGTACCAAGAGACCCAGTACTTC
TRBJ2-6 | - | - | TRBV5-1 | CASSLDGSAGRSGANVLTF | TGCGCCAGCAGCTTGGATGGGTCGGCAGGGAGGTCTGGGGCCAACGTCCTGACTTTC
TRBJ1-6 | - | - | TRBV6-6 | CASSYGQNNSPLHF | TGTGCCAGCAGTTACGGTCAGAATAATTCACCCCTCCACTTT
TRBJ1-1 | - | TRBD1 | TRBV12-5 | CASGSPGQGVNTEAFF | TGTGCTAGTGGTTCGCCGGGACAGGGCGTGAACACTGAAGCTTTCTTT
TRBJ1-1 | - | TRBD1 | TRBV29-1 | CSVGGQVSLDTEAFF | TGCAGCGTTGGGGGACAGGTGAGCCTAGACACTGAAGCTTTCTTT
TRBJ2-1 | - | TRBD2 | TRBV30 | CAWGLAGRVNEQFF | TGTGCCTGGGGACTAGCGGGAAGGGTCAATGAGCAGTTCTTC
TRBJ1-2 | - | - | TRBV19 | CASTPTGLYGYTF | TGTGCCAGTACCCCGACAGGACTCTATGGCTACACCTTC
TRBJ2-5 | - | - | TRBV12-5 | CASGLSQETQYF | TGTGCTAGTGGTTTGTCGCAAGAGACCCAGTACTTC
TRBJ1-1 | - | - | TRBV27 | CAGSSPGLTSEAFF | TGTGCCGGCAGTTCCCCAGGGCTTACGTCAGAAGCTTTCTTT
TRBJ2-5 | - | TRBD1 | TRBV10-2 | CASNRGYQETQYF | TGCGCCAGCAACAGGGGGTACCAAGAGACCCAGTACTTC
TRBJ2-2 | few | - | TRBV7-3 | CASSPRWSNTGELFF | TGTGCCAGCAGCCCAAGGTGGAGTAACACCGGGGAGCTGTTTTTT
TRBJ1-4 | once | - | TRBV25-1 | CASGDRFDGKLFF | TGTGCCAGCGGCGACAGGTTTGACGGAAAACTGTTTTTT
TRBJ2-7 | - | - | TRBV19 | CASSSRGASYEQYF | TGTGCCAGTAGTTCCCGGGGGGCTTCGTACGAGCAGTACTTC
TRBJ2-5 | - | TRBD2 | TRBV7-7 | CASSSTGRGETQYF | TGTGCTAGCAGTTCGACGGGGAGGGGAGAGACCCAGTACTTC
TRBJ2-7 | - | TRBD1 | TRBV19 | CASSSPGTGVYEQYF | TGTGCCAGTAGTTCCCCCGGGACAGGGGTTTACGAGCAGTACTTC
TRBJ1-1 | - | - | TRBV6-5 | CASSQMNTEAFF | TGTGCCAGCAGTCAAATGAACACTGAAGCTTTCTTT
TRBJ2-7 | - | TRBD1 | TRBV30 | CAWSLFTGDHEQYF | TGTGCCTGGAGTCTATTCACAGGGGACCACGAGCAGTACTTC
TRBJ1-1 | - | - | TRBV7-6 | CASSLAGRGTGTEAFF | TGTGCCAGCAGCTTAGCAGGGAGGGGGACGGGCACTGAAGCTTTCTTT
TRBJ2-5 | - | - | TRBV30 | CAWSTRAQETQYF | TGTGCCTGGTCCACGAGGGCCCAAGAGACCCAGTACTTC
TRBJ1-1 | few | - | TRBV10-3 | CAISGQGNTEAFF | TGTGCCATCAGTGGGCAGGGAAACACTGAAGCTTTCTTT
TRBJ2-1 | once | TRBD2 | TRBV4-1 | CASSQDRGLAGDNEQFF | TGCGCCAGCAGCCAAGATAGGGGACTAGCGGGAGACAATGAGCAGTTCTTC
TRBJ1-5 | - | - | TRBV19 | CASSIWQGSSNQPQHF | TGTGCCAGTAGTATTTGGCAGGGGAGTAGCAATCAGCCCCAGCATTTT
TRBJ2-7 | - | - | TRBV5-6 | CASNTAGGRQYEQYF | TGTGCCAGCAACACAGCAGGGGGGCGTCAGTACGAGCAGTACTTC
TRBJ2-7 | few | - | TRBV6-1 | CASRAVGLIYEQYF | TGTGCCAGCAGAGCCGTGGGACTTATCTACGAGCAGTACTTC
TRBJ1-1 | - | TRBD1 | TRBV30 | CAWRAGGYTEAFF | TGTGCCTGGAGGGCAGGGGGCTACACTGAAGCTTTCTTT
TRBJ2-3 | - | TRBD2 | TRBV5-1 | CASSDPGTSGDTQYF | TGCGCCAGCAGCGACCCCGGGACTAGCGGGGATACGCAGTATTTT
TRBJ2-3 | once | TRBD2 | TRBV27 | CASSLLRTSGRGGTQYF | TGTGCCAGCAGTCTCCTGCGGACTAGCGGGAGGGGGGGTACGCAGTATTTT
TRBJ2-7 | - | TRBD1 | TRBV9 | CASSLDRGFGEQYF | TGTGCCAGCAGCCTGGACAGGGGATTCGGCGAGCAGTACTTC
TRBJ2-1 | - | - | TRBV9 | CASSAWDFSYNEQFF | TGTGCCAGCAGCGCTTGGGACTTTTCCTACAATGAGCAGTTCTTC
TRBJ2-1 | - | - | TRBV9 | CASSVREGYNEQFF | TGTGCCAGCAGCGTCAGGGAAGGCTACAATGAGCAGTTCTTC
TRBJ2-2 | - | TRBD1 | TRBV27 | CASKGGTGVRELFF | TGTGCCAGCAAAGGCGGGACAGGGGTGAGGGAGCTGTTTTTT
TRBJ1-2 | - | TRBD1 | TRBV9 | CASSVAPGQGITF | TGTGCCAGCAGCGTAGCGCCGGGACAGGGTATCACCTTC
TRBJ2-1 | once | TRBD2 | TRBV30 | CAWNRGVNEQFF | TGTGCCTGGAATCGGGGGGTCAATGAGCAGTTCTTC
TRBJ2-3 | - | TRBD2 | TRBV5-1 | CASSSGLAGAEDTQYF | TGCGCCAGCAGCTCGGGACTAGCGGGAGCTGAAGATACGCAGTATTTT
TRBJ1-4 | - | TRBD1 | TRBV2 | CATRQGTEKLFF | TGTGCCACCCGACAGGGTACGGAAAAACTGTTTTTT
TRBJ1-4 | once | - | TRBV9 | CASSPFDSATNEKLFF | TGTGCCAGCAGCCCTTTCGACAGTGCAACTAATGAAAAACTGTTTTTT
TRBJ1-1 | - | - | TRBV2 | CASNRGLNTEAFF | TGTGCCAGCAATAGGGGGTTGAACACTGAAGCTTTCTTT
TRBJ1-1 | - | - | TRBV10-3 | CAISRAPGVNTEAFF | TGTGCCATCAGTAGAGCCCCGGGGGTGAACACTGAAGCTTTCTTT
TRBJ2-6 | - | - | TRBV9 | CASSLPDYGANVLTF | TGTGCCAGCAGCCTACCGGACTATGGGGCCAACGTCCTGACTTTC
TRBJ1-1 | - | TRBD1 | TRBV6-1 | CASSRQGWTEAFF | TGTGCCAGCAGTAGACAGGGGTGGACTGAAGCTTTCTTT
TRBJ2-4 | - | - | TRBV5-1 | CASSSGLAKNIQYF | TGCGCCAGCAGCTCGGGACTAGCCAAAAACATTCAGTACTTC
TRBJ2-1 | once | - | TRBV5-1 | CASSFSGNNEQFF | TGCGCCAGCAGCTTTAGCGGTAACAATGAGCAGTTCTTC
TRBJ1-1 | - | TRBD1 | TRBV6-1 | CASLLQGGTEAFF | TGTGCCAGTCTATTACAGGGGGGGACTGAAGCTTTCTTT
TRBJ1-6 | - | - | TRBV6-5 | CASSYSTENSPLHF | TGTGCCAGCAGTTACTCGACAGAGAATTCACCCCTCCACTTT
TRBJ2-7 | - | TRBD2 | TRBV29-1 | CSVKGLAGTYEQYF | TGCAGCGTTAAAGGGCTAGCGGGTACCTACGAGCAGTACTTC
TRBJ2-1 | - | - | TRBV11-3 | CASSLDGFGYNEQFF | TGTGCCAGCAGCTTAGACGGGTTCGGGTACAATGAGCAGTTCTTC
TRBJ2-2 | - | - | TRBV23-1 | CASSQTTGELFF | TGCGCCAGCAGTCAAACTACCGGGGAGCTGTTTTTT
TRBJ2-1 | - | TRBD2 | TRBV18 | CASSPGLSGVYNEQFF | TGTGCCAGCTCACCAGGGCTCAGCGGGGTCTACAATGAGCAGTTCTTC
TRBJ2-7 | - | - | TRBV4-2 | CASSQGGTSPSYEQYF | TGTGCCAGCAGCCAAGGGGGGACATCCCCCTCCTACGAGCAGTACTTC
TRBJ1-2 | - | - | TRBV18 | CASSPAETGYGYTF | TGTGCCAGCTCACCAGCGGAAACAGGCTATGGCTACACCTTC
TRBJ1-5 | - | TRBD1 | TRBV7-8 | CASSLGQGGQPQHF | TGTGCCAGCAGCCTAGGACAGGGCGGGCAGCCCCAGCATTTT
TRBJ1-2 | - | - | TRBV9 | CASSATESYGYTF | TGTGCCAGCAGCGCAACCGAGAGCTATGGCTACACCTTC